These 27 T cell receptor beta chains came from one sample sequenced in a study of T-cell reconstitution after alpha-beta-depleted transplantation in children. The library targeted TCRbeta and was prepared with unique molecular identifiers. TCRdb analysed the PCR reads with MiXCR anew, one entry per CDR3 protein. Among about 600,000 distinct CDR3 sequences listed, 13% were seen once. The sample here was PBMCs, mostly from graft donor cells, taken 360 days after TCRalphabeta/CD19-depleted stem cell transplant. These receptors were taken from a male patient younger than 18 who had a stem cell transplant for acute myeloid leukemia, so the T cells may come from the graft donor.

V and J are TRBV5-1 and TRBJ2-3, with TRBD2 identical over 8 bases. The CDR3 spans 15 residues. The V segment lost 5 bases and the J segment 4 bases; nucleotides outside the gene matches: 9. The germline V gene has CDR1 SGHRS and CDR2 YFSETQ. The chain's CDR3 is CASSFPGRGADTQYF. In DNA, the CDR3 is TGCGCCAGCAGTTTCCCCGGGAGGGGGGCAGATACGCAGTATTTT.

The chain carries TRBV5-1 and TRBJ2-7; D is possibly TRBD1 (5 bases). CDR3 length: 10 residues. CDR1 is SGHRS and CDR2 is YFSETQ in the germline V gene. Trimming took 10 bases from V and 4 from J, leaving 9 bases between them. The CDR3 nucleotides read TGCGCCGGAGCAGGGTACGAGCAGTACTTC. Translated: CAGAGYEQYF.

This clonotype was counted between two and nine times. This chain uses TRBV7-6 with TRBJ2-5; D is ambiguous. Trimming shortened V by 1 base and J by 3 bases, and 15 bases separated the two germline ends. Per the germline V gene, CDR1 is SGHVS and CDR2 is FNYEAQ. This CDR3 contains 16 residues. CDR3 in DNA: TGTGCCAGCAGCTTAGGTTGGACGGTATTCGAAGAGACCCAGTACTTC. Protein product: CASSLGWTVFEETQYF.

V is TRBV20-1 and J is TRBJ2-1; D is undetermined. V dropped 0 bases and J dropped 2 bases, with 8 bases sitting between them. The germline V gene encodes CDR1 DFQATT and CDR2 SNEGSKA (reference sequence). This CDR3 has 14 amino acids. CDR3 protein: CSARELGPYNEQFF. The CDR3 DNA reads as TGCAGTGCTAGAGAGCTAGGCCCCTACAATGAGCAGTTCTTC.

V is TRBV7-9 and J is TRBJ2-7; TRBD1 matches 9 bases. After removal of 3 bases from V and 4 bases from J, the junction contained 7 bases not matched to a gene. CDR1 is SEHNR and CDR2 is FQNEAQ in the germline V gene (reference sequence). The CDR3 is 15 residues long. The CDR3 nucleotides read TGTGCCAGCAGCTTCGTCGGACAGGGGATTTACGAGCAGTACTTC. Encoded protein: CASSFVGQGIYEQYF.

This chain links TRBV7-2 with TRBJ2-7; 9 bases map to TRBD1. J gave up 3 bases and V 7 bases, and 10 bases lay outside the gene matches. CDR1 and CDR2 (germline): SGHTA, FQGNSA. The length of the CDR3 is 15 residues. The chain's CDR3 is CASTLVGQGVYEQYF. The CDR3 nucleotides read TGTGCCAGCACCCTCGTGGGACAGGGTGTCTACGAGCAGTACTTC.

This clonotype was recorded a few times. V usage is TRBV5-5 and J usage is TRBJ2-2; no clear D gene. Trimming took off 3 bases at V and 0 bases at J, with 18 bases between the two ends. CDR3 length: 18 amino acids. The germline gives CDR1 SGHKS, CDR2 YYEKEE (reference sequence). CDR3 DNA: TGTGCCAGCAGCTCCCCCGGGTGGGGATCTCCGAACACCGGGGAGCTGTTTTTT. Its protein product is CASSSPGWGSPNTGELFF.

This clonotype was counted only a few times. The chain combines TRBV5-1 with TRBJ1-2, with D unresolved. The V gene lost 0 bases and the J gene lost 11 bases, with 14 bases spanning the gap. This CDR3 is built from 13 residues. CDR1 is SGHRS, CDR2 YFSETQ, per germline. The CDR3 DNA is TGCGCCAGCAGCTTGGGAGCGCCGATTGGATACACCTTC. Residues: CASSLGAPIGYTF.

The chain uses TRBV4-3 and TRBJ2-3; 10 nucleotides align to TRBD2. Germline CDR1 is LGHNA and CDR2 is YSLEER. J was trimmed by 2 bases and V by 0 bases; bases with no gene match: 2. The CDR3 covers 16 residues. The CDR3: CASSQETSGTTDTQYF. For the CDR3, the DNA is TGCGCCAGCAGCCAAGAAACTAGCGGGACCACAGATACGCAGTATTTT.

The sample holds many counts of this clonotype. The rearrangement links TRBV28 to TRBJ2-2; D is undetermined. The CDR3 consists of 13 residues. V gave up 7 bases and J gave up 4 bases, with 10 bases separating them. The germline V gene encodes CDR1 MDHEN and CDR2 SYDVKM. This chain's CDR3 is CASNEAGTGELFF. The CDR3 region has the DNA TGTGCCAGCAATGAGGCAGGCACCGGGGAGCTGTTTTTT.

The chain recombines TRBV5-1 with TRBJ1-1, with unresolved D. The V end lost 4 bases, the J end lost 4 bases, and 11 bases lay between the germline ends. Germline assignment: CDR1 SGHRS and CDR2 YFSETQ. The CDR3 is 13 amino acids. The CDR3 loop reads CASSGTLSTEAFF. For the CDR3, the DNA is TGCGCCAGCAGCGGAACGTTGAGCACTGAAGCTTTCTTT.

The table lists this clonotype with a few counts. This chain joins TRBV2 and TRBJ1-1, with TRBD1 identical over 8 bases. Germline-derived CDR1 and CDR2 are SNHLY and FYNNEI. The CDR3 covers 14 residues. J gave up 4 bases and V 6 bases, and 7 bases lay outside the gene matches. In nucleotides, the CDR3 is TGTGCCAGCAGCGGTGGACAGGGTTTCACTGAAGCTTTCTTT. It is translated as CASSGGQGFTEAFF.

At least ten counts were recorded for this clonotype. The chain recombines TRBV29-1 with TRBJ1-1, with unresolved D. Trimming took 6 bases from V and 1 from J, leaving 9 bases between them. This CDR3 region has 12 residues. Germline lookup yields CDR1 SQVTM and CDR2 ANQGSEA. For the CDR3, the DNA is TGCAGCGTGGCACTCAAGAACACTGAAGCTTTCTTT. Protein: CSVALKNTEAFF.

This clonotype appeared a few times. In DNA form, the CDR3 reads TGCAGCGTTTCCGGGGCTTTCTTT. The encoded protein is CSVSGAFF. The chain combines TRBV29-1 with TRBJ1-1; D unclear. The CDR3 has 8 residues. V lost 5 bases to trimming and J lost 11 bases, with 6 bases between them. Per germline, CDR1 SQVTM and CDR2 ANQGSEA.

This clonotype has a single count. This rearrangement joins TRBV6-2 or TRBV6-3 to TRBJ2-3; D is unclear. Trimming took off 4 bases at V and 9 bases at J, with 20 bases between the two ends. The germline gives CDR1 MNHEY, CDR2 SVGEGT. The CDR3 sequence is 15 residues long. The CDR3 spells CASSSGYPDLGTQYF. The CDR3 nucleotides are TGTGCCAGCAGTTCCGGCTACCCAGATCTGGGGACGCAGTATTTT.

This clonotype was counted a few times. The chain links TRBV6-2 or TRBV6-3 to TRBJ2-3, with 11 bases that match TRBD2. CDR1 and CDR2 (germline): MNHEY, SVGEGT. The V and J ends lost 4 bases and 5 bases, in that order; junction bases with no gene match: 14. The CDR3 consists of 18 residues. The CDR3 is CASSSGLAARKDQDTQYF. The CDR3 nucleotides are TGTGCCAGCAGTTCGGGACTAGCGGCTCGAAAGGATCAAGATACGCAGTATTTT.

In its sample, this clonotype was seen a few times. This chain's CDR3 is CASSWGLTSSNTGELFF. The CDR3 DNA reads TGTGCCAGCAGCTGGGGCCTGACTAGCTCAAACACCGGGGAGCTGTTTTTT. The gene calls are TRBV12-3 or TRBV12-4 and TRBJ2-2, with 7 bases fitting TRBD2. V lost 6 bases and J lost 2; bases outside the gene matches: 12. CDR3 length: 17 amino acids.

This chain joins TRBV7-3 and TRBJ2-1, with 13 nucleotides matching TRBD2. The CDR3 extends over 15 amino acids. Germline CDR1 SGHTA, CDR2 FQGTGA. V trimming: 5 bases; J trimming: 7 bases; junction bases outside the gene matches: 5. CDR3 protein: CASSTSGRDSNEQFF. CDR3 DNA: TGTGCCAGCAGCACTAGCGGGAGGGATTCGAATGAGCAGTTCTTC.

In its sample, this clonotype was seen a few times. This CDR3 is CASTNGTGDGETQYF. The DNA for the CDR3 is TGTGCCAGCACCAATGGGACAGGGGATGGAGAGACCCAGTACTTC. This chain uses TRBV6-5 with TRBJ2-5, with 10 bases lining up with TRBD1. CDR1 and CDR2 (germline): MNHEY, SVGAGI. Germline trimming cut 7 bases from V and 4 bases from J; bases unmatched to any gene: 9. The length of the CDR3 is 15 residues.

This clonotype is a singleton in its sample. The chain recombines TRBV19 with TRBJ2-5; D unclear. This CDR3 spans 13 amino acids. Trimming took off 5 bases at V and 7 bases at J, with 14 bases between the two ends. CDR1 is LNHDA and CDR2 is SQIVND in the germline V gene (reference sequence). The CDR3 loop is CASSVDMSGTQYF. DNA for the CDR3: TGTGCCAGTAGTGTGGATATGAGTGGGACCCAGTACTTC.

This clonotype came up many times. This chain uses TRBV28 with TRBJ1-1; D is possibly TRBD1 (6 bases). CDR1 MDHEN and CDR2 SYDVKM come from the germline V gene. The CDR3 is 16 amino acids. V was clipped by 5 bases and J by 1 base, with 17 bases between them. CDR3 sequence reads: CASSPPSIRGNTEAFF. The CDR3 bases are TGTGCCAGCAGTCCTCCGTCCATCAGGGGGAACACTGAAGCTTTCTTT.

With regard to this clonotype: This may arise from a read error, as a much more abundant clone is one base away. This sequence joins TRBV25-1 and TRBJ2-1; 10 bases map to TRBD2. Germline V gene lookup returns CDR1 MGHDK and CDR2 SYGVNS. This CDR3 comprises 16 residues. The CDR3 loop is CPSSEGRAGGMNEQFF. The CDR3 bases are TGTCCCAGCAGTGAAGGTCGAGCGGGAGGGATGAATGAGCAGTTCTTC.

This chain links TRBV29-1 with TRBJ2-7; TRBD1 matches 8 bases. V lost 6 bases to trimming and J lost 2 bases; unmatched junction nucleotides: 15. The CDR3 loop spans 16 amino acids. CDR1 SQVTM and CDR2 ANQGSEA come from the germline V gene. The CDR3 reads CSVYSPTGDHPYEQYF. The CDR3 bases are TGCAGCGTCTACAGCCCGACAGGGGACCACCCCTACGAGCAGTACTTC.

V gene TRBV7-9 combines with J gene TRBJ2-1, with 12 bases aligning to TRBD2. CDR3 length: 15 amino acids. In germline, CDR1 is SEHNR, CDR2 FQNEAQ (reference sequence). Losses at the gene ends were 1 base for V and 7 bases for J; bases not matched to a gene: 2. CDR3 amino acids: CASSLETSGRNEQFF. The CDR3 DNA reads TGTGCCAGCAGCTTAGAGACTAGCGGGAGAAATGAGCAGTTCTTC.

This clonotype was observed a few times. This rearrangement joins TRBV5-1 to TRBJ1-2; D is perhaps TRBD1 (5 bases). With 0 bases removed from V and 0 bases from J, the gap between germline ends came to 9 bases. The V gene's germline CDR1 is SGHRS and CDR2 YFSETQ. The CDR3 sequence is 15 residues long. The CDR3 bases are TGCGCCAGCAGCTTGGAAAGGGGTTCTAACTATGGCTACACCTTC. It specifies CASSLERGSNYGYTF.

This clonotype was counted a few times. J is TRBJ2-5 and V is TRBV2, with 8 bases fitting TRBD1. The length of the CDR3 is 15 residues. The ends lost 6 bases at V and 5 bases at J; junction bases unmatched: 11. Germline CDR1 and CDR2: SNHLY and FYNNEI. The CDR3 spells CASRAPLRGLETQYF. The CDR3 DNA sequence: TGTGCCAGCAGGGCCCCGCTCAGGGGGCTGGAGACCCAGTACTTC.

This rearrangement joins TRBV15 to TRBJ2-5; 10 bases are a match to TRBD2. Trimming took 5 bases from V and 6 from J; bases not matched to a gene: 12. The CDR3 totals 16 residues. Germline CDR1 and CDR2: LNHNV and YYDKDF (reference sequence). The CDR3 DNA sequence: TGTGCCACCAGCGTTAAACTCACTAGCGGGAAGAAGACCCAGTACTTC. Amino acids: CATSVKLTSGKKTQYF.